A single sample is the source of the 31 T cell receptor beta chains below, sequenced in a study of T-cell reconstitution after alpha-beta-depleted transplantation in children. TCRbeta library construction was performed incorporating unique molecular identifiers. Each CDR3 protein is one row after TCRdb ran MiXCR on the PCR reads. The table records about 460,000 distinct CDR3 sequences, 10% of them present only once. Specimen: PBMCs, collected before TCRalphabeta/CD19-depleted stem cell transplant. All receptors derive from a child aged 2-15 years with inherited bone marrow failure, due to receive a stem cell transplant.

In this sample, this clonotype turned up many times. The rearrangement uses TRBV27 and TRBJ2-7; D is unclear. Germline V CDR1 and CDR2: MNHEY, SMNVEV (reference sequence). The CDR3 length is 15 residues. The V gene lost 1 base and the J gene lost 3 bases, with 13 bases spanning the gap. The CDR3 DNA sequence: TGTGCCAGCAGTTTATTCGCGAAAACAAGCTACGAGCAGTACTTC. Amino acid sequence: CASSLFAKTSYEQYF.

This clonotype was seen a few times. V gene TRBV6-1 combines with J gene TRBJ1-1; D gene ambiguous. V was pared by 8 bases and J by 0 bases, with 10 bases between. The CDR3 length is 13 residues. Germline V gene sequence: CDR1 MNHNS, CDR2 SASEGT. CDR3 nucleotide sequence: TGTGCCAGCGAACGCGCGATGAACACTGAAGCTTTCTTT. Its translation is CASERAMNTEAFF.

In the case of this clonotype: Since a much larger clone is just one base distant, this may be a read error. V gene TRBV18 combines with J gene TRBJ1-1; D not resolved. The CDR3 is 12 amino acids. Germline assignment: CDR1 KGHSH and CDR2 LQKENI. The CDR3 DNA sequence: TGTGCCCGCTCACTGGACGACACTGAAGCTTTCTTT. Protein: CARSLDDTEAFF.

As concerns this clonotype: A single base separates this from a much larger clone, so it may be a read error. The CDR3 nucleotides are TGTGCCAGCAGCTTGGCCCCGGCAGGGGCCCTCGATGGCTACACCTTC. Protein product: CASSLAPAGALDGYTF. This rearrangement joins TRBV5-8 to TRBJ1-2; the D gene is possibly TRBD1 (6 bases). V lost 0 bases and J lost 6, with 18 bases in between. The germline V gene has CDR1 SGHTS and CDR2 YDEGEE. The CDR3 consists of 16 residues.

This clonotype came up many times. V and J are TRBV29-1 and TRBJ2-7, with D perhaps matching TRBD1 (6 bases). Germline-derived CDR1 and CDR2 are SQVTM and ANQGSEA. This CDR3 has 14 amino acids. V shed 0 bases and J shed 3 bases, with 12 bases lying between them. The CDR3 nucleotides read TGCAGCGTTGAAGATGGGACCAGGGGCTACGAGCAGTACTTC. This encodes CSVEDGTRGYEQYF.

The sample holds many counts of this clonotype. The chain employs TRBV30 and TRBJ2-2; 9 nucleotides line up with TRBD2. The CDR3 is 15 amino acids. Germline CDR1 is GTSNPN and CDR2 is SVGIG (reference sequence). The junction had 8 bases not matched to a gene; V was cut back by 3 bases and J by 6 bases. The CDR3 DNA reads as TGTGCCTGGAGAGAGACTAGCGGTTTAGCCGGGGAGCTGTTTTTT. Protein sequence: CAWRETSGLAGELFF.

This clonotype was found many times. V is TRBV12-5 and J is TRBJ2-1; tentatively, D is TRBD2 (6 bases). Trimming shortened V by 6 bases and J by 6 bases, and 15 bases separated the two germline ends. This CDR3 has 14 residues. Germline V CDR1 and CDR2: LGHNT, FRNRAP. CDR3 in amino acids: CASGYGTAFNEQFF. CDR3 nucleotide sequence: TGTGCTAGTGGATACGGGACTGCTTTCAATGAGCAGTTCTTC.

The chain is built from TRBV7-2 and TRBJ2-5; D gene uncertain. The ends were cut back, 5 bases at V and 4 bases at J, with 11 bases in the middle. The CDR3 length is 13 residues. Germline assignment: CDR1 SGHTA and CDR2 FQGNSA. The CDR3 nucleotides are TGTGCCAGCAGCCGAGACCTGGGAGAGACCCAGTACTTC. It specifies CASSRDLGETQYF.

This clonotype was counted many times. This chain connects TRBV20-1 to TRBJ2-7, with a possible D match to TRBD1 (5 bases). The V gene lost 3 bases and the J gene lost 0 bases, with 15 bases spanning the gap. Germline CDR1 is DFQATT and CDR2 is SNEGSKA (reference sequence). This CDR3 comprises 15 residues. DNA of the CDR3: TGCAGTGCTAGTGACCTAGGGGCCAACTCCTACGAGCAGTACTTC. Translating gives CSASDLGANSYEQYF.

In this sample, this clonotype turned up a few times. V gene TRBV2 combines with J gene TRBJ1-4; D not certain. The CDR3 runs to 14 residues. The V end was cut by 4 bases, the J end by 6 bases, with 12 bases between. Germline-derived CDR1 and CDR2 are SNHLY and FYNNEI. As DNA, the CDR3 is TGTGCCAGCAGTGCCACAACCCCCTATGAAAAACTGTTTTTT. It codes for CASSATTPYEKLFF.

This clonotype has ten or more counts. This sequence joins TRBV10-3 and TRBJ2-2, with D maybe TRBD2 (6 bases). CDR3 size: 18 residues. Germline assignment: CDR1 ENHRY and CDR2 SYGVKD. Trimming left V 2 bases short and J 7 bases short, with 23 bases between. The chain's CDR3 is CAISEGGIASRGVGELFF. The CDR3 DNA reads TGTGCCATCAGTGAGGGTGGAATTGCTTCGCGGGGCGTCGGGGAGCTGTTTTTT.

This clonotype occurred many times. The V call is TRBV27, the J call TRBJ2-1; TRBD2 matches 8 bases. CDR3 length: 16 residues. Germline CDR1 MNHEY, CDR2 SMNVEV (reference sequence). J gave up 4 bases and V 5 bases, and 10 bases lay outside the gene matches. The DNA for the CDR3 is TGTGCCAGCAGTCCTTCCGCCGGACTAGCTTACAATGAGCAGTTCTTC. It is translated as CASSPSAGLAYNEQFF.

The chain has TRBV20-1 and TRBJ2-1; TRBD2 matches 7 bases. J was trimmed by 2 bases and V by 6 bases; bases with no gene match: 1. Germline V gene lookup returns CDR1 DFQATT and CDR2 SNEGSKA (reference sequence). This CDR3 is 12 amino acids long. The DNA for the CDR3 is TGCAGTGCCGGGACTACCTACAATGAGCAGTTCTTC. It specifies CSAGTTYNEQFF.

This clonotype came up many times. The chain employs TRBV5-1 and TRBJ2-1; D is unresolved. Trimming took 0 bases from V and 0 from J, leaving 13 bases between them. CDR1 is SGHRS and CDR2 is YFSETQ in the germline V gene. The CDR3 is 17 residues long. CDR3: CASSLVTIRSSYNEQFF. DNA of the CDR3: TGCGCCAGCAGCTTGGTGACGATACGTAGCTCCTACAATGAGCAGTTCTTC. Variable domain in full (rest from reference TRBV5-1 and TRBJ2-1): KAGVTQTPRYLIKTRGQQVTLSCSPISGHRSVSWYQQTPGQGLQFLFEYFSETQRNKGNFPGRFSGRQFSNSRSEMNVSTLELGDSALYLCASSLVTIRSSYNEQFFGPGTRLTVL.

The CDR3 spells CSAQDGQSTDTQYF. In DNA form, the CDR3 reads TGCAGTGCCCAGGACGGCCAGAGCACAGATACGCAGTATTTT. The chain is built from TRBV20-1 and TRBJ2-3; no firm D call. Germline-derived CDR1 and CDR2 are DFQATT and SNEGSKA (reference sequence). The CDR3 is 14 residues long. Between the trimmed V and J ends, which lost 6 bases and 0 bases, there was a span of 13 bases.

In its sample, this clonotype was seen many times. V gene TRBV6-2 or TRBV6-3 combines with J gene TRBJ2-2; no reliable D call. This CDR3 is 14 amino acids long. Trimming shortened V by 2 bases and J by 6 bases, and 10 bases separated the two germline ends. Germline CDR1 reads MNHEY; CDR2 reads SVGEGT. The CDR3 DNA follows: TGTGCCAGCAGTTACGGAACCTGGGCCGGGGAGCTGTTTTTT. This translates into CASSYGTWAGELFF.

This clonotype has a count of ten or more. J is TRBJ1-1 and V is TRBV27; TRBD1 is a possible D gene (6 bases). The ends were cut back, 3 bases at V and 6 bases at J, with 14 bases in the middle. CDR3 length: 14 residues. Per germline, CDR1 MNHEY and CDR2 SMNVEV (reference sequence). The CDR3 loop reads CASSFGGLRPEAFF. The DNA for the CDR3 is TGTGCCAGCAGTTTCGGGGGGCTTCGGCCTGAAGCTTTCTTT.

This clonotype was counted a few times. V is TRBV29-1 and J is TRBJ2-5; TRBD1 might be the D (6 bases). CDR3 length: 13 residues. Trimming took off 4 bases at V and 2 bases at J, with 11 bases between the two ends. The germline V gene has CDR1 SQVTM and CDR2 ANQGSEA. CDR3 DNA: TGCAGCGTTGCTTGGACAGAGCAAGAGACCCAGTACTTC. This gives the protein CSVAWTEQETQYF.

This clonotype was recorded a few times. The CDR3 is CASSFQGNYEQYF. The CDR3 DNA reads as TGTGCCAGCAGTTTTCAGGGAAACTACGAGCAGTACTTC. V and J are TRBV27 and TRBJ2-7; weak D call: TRBD1 (5 bases). CDR1 is MNHEY and CDR2 is SMNVEV in the germline V gene (reference sequence). Trimming left V 3 bases short and J 3 bases short, with 9 bases between. CDR3 length equals 13 residues.

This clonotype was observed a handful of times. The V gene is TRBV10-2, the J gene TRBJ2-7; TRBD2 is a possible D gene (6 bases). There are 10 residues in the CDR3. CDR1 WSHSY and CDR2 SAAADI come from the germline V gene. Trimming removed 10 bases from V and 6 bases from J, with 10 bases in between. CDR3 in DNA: TGCGCCACGGGAGCGGTCGAGCAGTACTTC. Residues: CATGAVEQYF.

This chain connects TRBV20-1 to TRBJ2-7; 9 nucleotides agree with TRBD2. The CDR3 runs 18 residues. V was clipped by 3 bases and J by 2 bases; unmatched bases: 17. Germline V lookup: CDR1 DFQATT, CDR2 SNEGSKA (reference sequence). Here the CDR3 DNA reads TGCAGTGCTAGGGGCCCGCGGGAGGGCCTCTACGCTACCTACGAGCAGTACTTC. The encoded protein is CSARGPREGLYATYEQYF.

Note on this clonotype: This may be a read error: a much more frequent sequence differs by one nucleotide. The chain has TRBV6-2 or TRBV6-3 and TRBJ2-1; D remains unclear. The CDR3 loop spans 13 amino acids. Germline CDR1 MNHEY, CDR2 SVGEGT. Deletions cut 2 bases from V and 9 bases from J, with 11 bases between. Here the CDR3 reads CASSYTRHREQFF. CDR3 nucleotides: TGTGCCAGCAGTTACACGCGGCACCGTGAGCAGTTCTTC.

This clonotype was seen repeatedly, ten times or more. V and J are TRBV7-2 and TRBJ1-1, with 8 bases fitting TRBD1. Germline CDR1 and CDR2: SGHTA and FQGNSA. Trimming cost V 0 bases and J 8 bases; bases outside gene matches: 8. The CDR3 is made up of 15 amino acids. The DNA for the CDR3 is TGTGCCAGCAGCTTAGCTTGGACAGGGAGATTAGAAGCTTTCTTT. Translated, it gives CASSLAWTGRLEAFF.

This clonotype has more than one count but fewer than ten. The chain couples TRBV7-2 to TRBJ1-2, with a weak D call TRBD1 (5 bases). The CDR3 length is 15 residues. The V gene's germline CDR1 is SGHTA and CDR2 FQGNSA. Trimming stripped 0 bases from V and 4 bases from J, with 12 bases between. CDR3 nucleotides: TGTGCCAGCAGCTTAGCCTCCGGGACCCTCTATGGCTACACCTTC. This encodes CASSLASGTLYGYTF.

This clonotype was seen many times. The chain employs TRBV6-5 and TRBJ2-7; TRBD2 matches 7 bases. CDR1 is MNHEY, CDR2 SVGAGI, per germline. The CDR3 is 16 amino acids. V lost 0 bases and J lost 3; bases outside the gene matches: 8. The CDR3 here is CASSYSVLADYYEQYF. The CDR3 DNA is TGTGCCAGCAGTTACTCGGTGCTAGCGGACTACTACGAGCAGTACTTC.

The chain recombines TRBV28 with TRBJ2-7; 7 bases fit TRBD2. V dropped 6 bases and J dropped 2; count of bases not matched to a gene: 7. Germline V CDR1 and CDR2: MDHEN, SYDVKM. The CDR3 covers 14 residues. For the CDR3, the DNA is TGTGCCAGCAGCAGACTAGCAGTTGCCTACGAGCAGTACTTC. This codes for CASSRLAVAYEQYF. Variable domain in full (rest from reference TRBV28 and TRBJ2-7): DVKVTQSSRYLVKRTGEKVFLECVQDMDHENMFWYRQDPGLGLRLIYFSYDVKMKEKGDIPEGYSVSREKKERFSLILESASTNQTSMYLCASSRLAVAYEQYFGPGTRLTVT.

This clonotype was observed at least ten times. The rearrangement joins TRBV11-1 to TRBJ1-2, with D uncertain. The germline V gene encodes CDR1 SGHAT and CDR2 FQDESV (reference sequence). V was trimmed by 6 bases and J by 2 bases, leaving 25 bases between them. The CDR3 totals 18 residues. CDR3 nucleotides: TGTGCCAGCAGTCAAAGCCGTCCCCACGGTGGAGGGAACTATGGCTACACCTTC. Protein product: CASSQSRPHGGGNYGYTF.

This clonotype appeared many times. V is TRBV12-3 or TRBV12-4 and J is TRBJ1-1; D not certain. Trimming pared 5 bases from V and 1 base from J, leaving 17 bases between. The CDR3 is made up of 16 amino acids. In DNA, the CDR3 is TGTGCCAGCAGTCCCCCCTTAGGGTCGGAGAACACTGAAGCTTTCTTT. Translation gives CASSPPLGSENTEAFF.

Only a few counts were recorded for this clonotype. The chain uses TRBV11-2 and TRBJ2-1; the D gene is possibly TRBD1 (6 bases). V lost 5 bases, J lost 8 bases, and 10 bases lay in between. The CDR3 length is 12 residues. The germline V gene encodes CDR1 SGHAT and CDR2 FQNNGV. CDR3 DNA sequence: TGTGCCAGCAGCACGGACAGCCATGAGCAGTTCTTC. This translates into CASSTDSHEQFF.

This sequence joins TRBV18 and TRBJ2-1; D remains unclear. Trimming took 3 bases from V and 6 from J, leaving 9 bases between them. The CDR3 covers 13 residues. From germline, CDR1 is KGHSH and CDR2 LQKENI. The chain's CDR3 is CASSPQTFNEQFF. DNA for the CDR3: TGTGCCAGCTCACCTCAGACTTTCAATGAGCAGTTCTTC.

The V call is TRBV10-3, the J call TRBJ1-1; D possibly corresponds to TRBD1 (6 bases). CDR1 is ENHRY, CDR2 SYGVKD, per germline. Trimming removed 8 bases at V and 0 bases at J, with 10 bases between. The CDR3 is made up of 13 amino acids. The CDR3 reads CAIGDRLNTEAFF. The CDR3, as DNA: TGTGCCATCGGAGACAGGCTGAACACTGAAGCTTTCTTT.